This T cell receptor (beta chain) was identified in a study of T cells after yellow fever vaccination. Across the whole study: The authors prepared low-cell-number fractions using SMART-Seq v4 Ultra Low Input.

Whole-study results and caveats: FACS-sorted repertoires might harbor abundant contaminating clonotypes from the bulk population.

For this clonotype: Antigen unknown.

In making TCR cDNA, 5'RACE template switching added a universal primer site and UMIs to it. TCRdb processed the 5' RACE reads anew with MiXCR; each CDR3 protein has one entry. The table includes 300,000 to 400,000 distinct CDR3 sequences, about 6% detected once. The V gene lost 5 bases and the J gene lost 0 bases, with 13 bases spanning the gap. This CDR3 comprises 16 residues. Germline V CDR1 and CDR2: LNHDA, SQIVND (reference sequence). This clonotype was sampled from a man between 25 and 39 years old who received the YFV17D yellow fever vaccine. The V gene is TRBV19, the J gene TRBJ2-2; maybe TRBD1 (5 bases). The specimen comprised PBMCs, sampled 5 days after the yellow fever booster vaccination. This chain's CDR3 is CASSVATEANTGELFF. The CDR3 DNA reads TGTGCCAGTAGTGTCGCGACAGAAGCGAACACCGGGGAGCTGTTTTTT.